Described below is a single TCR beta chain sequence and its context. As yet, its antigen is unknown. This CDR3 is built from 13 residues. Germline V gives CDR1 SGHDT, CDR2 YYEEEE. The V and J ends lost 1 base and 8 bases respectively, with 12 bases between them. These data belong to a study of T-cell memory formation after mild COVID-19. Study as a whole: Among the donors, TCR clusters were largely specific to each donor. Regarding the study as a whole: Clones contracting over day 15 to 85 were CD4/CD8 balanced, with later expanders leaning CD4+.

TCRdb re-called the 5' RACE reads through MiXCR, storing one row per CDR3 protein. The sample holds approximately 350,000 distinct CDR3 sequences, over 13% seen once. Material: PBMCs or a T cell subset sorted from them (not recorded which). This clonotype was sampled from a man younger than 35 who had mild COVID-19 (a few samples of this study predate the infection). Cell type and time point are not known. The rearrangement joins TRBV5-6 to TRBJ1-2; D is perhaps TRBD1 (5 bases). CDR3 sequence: CASSLFGATGYTF. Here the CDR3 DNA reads TGTGCCAGCAGCTTGTTTGGGGCCACAGGCTACACCTTC.